These 25 T cell receptor beta chains were sequenced from one sample in a study of shared T cell receptors in the human thymus. Only in-frame clones appear in the TCRdb table, and some are missing; sequencing was by immunoSEQ multiplex PCR. The sample includes hundreds of thousands of clones, 70% to 90% of them seen just once. These same data were also listed under a study on human thymus T cells.

Sequencing was carried out using thymocytes. These receptors all stem from a boy in the first two years of life with a congenital heart defect.

This CDR3 is CASSSRDRDNSPLHF. CDR3 in DNA: TGTGCCAGCAGCTCCCGGGACAGGGATAATTCACCCCTCCACTTT. The chain uses TRBV21-1 and TRBJ1-6; the DNA was not compared with TRBD1, the D call given in the table. TRBV21-1 is noted as a pseudogene. The CDR3 consists of 15 residues.

The V call is TRBV27, the J call TRBJ2-1; 10 bases align to TRBD2. The CDR3 runs 19 residues. V was clipped by 0 bases and J by 5 bases; unmatched bases: 13. In germline, CDR1 is MNHEY, CDR2 SMNVEV (reference sequence). The CDR3 DNA follows: TGTGCCAGCAGTTTATCTCCGAAACTTTGGACTAGCGGCGACAATGAGCAGTTCTTC. It yields the protein CASSLSPKLWTSGDNEQFF.

V gene TRBV5-6 combines with J gene TRBJ2-7; 12 bases fit TRBD1. This CDR3 is built from 16 residues. In germline, CDR1 is SGHDT, CDR2 YYEEEE. V was clipped by 5 bases and J by 2 bases; unmatched bases: 8. DNA of the CDR3: TGTGCCAGCAGGTCCGCCGGGACAGGGGGCACCTACGAGCAGTACTTC. It encodes CASRSAGTGGTYEQYF.

This sequence joins TRBV2 and TRBJ2-7; 7 nucleotides align to TRBD2. With V trimmed by 3 bases and J by 1 base, 9 bases remained unmatched. Germline V gene data show CDR1 as SNHLY and CDR2 as FYNNEI. The CDR3 covers 16 residues. DNA for the CDR3: TGTGCCAGCAGTGATTTTTCGTGGGAGGGTTCCTACGAGCAGTACTTC. Its protein product is CASSDFSWEGSYEQYF.

V gene TRBV29-1 combines with J gene TRBJ2-3; 13 bases match TRBD2. V dropped 5 bases and J dropped 6; count of bases not matched to a gene: 5. Germline V lookup: CDR1 SQVTM, CDR2 ANQGSEA. The CDR3 is made up of 14 amino acids. The CDR3 here is CSVHGTSGTDTQYF. The CDR3 DNA is TGCAGCGTTCACGGGACTAGCGGGACCGATACGCAGTATTTT.

This rearrangement joins TRBV10-2 to TRBJ2-7; the D gene is possibly TRBD2 (5 bases). The V end was cut by 8 bases, the J end by 1 base, with 12 bases between. CDR1 and CDR2 from the germline V gene are WSHSY and SAAADI. The CDR3 loop spans 13 amino acids. CDR3 residues: CASEGPPSYEQYF. CDR3 nucleotides: TGCGCCAGCGAGGGCCCTCCTTCCTACGAGCAGTACTTC.

This chain connects TRBV2 to TRBJ2-2; unclear D gene. This CDR3 has 15 residues. Trimming removed 4 bases at V and 0 bases at J, with 9 bases between. Germline assignment: CDR1 SNHLY and CDR2 FYNNEI. The CDR3, as DNA: TGTGCCAGCAGTGGGGCCTCGCCGAACACCGGGGAGCTGTTTTTT. Translating it yields CASSGASPNTGELFF.

V gene TRBV28 combines with J gene TRBJ1-6; tentative D call: TRBD1 (6 bases). The CDR3 loop spans 15 amino acids. V lost 6 bases, J lost 7 bases, and 16 bases lay in between. Germline CDR1 and CDR2: MDHEN and SYDVKM. For the CDR3, the DNA is TGTGCCAGCAGCCCTAGGGTGGGGGCGAATTCACCCCTCCACTTT. It translates to CASSPRVGANSPLHF.

V is TRBV27 and J is TRBJ1-5; 8 nucleotides agree with TRBD1. V dropped 6 bases and J dropped 2; count of bases not matched to a gene: 3. This CDR3 is 14 amino acids long. CDR1 and CDR2 (germline): MNHEY, SMNVEV (reference sequence). CDR3 DNA: TGTGCCAGCAGGTTGACAGGGGGCAATCAGCCCCAGCATTTT. This codes for CASRLTGGNQPQHF.

This chain connects TRBV27 to TRBJ2-7, with TRBD1 matching over 7 bases. V was clipped by 6 bases and J by 2 bases; unmatched bases: 7. Germline V CDR1 and CDR2: MNHEY, SMNVEV (reference sequence). CDR3 size: 14 residues. The CDR3 bases are TGTGCCAGCAGGATTCGGGACAGACCCTACGAGCAGTACTTC. The encoded protein is CASRIRDRPYEQYF.

The rearrangement links TRBV9 to TRBJ2-7; D is unresolved. This CDR3 region has 9 residues. Trimming took off 4 bases at V and 10 bases at J, with 6 bases between the two ends. CDR1 SGDLS and CDR2 YYNGEE come from the germline V gene. The CDR3 DNA is TGTGCCAGCAGCCCCCATCAGTACTTC. This translates into CASSPHQYF.

This chain uses TRBV15 with TRBJ1-4; D unclear. The CDR3 has 16 amino acids. Germline V lookup: CDR1 LNHNV, CDR2 YYDKDF (reference sequence). Trimming took 0 bases from V and 8 from J, leaving 16 bases between them. The CDR3 coding sequence is TGTGCCACCAGCAGAGATTTGGACTTCCCGGGGGAAAAACTGTTTTTT. Translated: CATSRDLDFPGEKLFF.

The chain uses TRBV30 and TRBJ2-7; 8 nucleotides align to TRBD2. J lost 3 bases, V lost 1 base, and 11 bases had no gene match. The CDR3 loop spans 16 amino acids. Germline V gives CDR1 GTSNPN, CDR2 SVGIG (reference sequence). The CDR3 DNA reads as TGTGCCTGGAGTGGGGCGGGGGGCCGGCATTACTACGAGCAGTACTTC. Residues: CAWSGAGGRHYYEQYF.

This chain uses TRBV5-1 with TRBJ2-3; 15 nucleotides agree with TRBD2. The trim removed 2 bases at V and 1 base at J, leaving 5 bases unmatched. The CDR3 covers 18 residues. From germline, CDR1 is SGHRS and CDR2 YFSETQ. CDR3 bases: TGCGCCAGCAGCTTCCTCGGACTAGCGGGAGGGGGCACAGATACGCAGTATTTT. Its translation: CASSFLGLAGGGTDTQYF.

The rearrangement uses TRBV18 and TRBJ2-6, with 8 bases aligning to TRBD1. With V trimmed by 1 base and J by 0 bases, 8 bases remained unmatched. The germline CDR1 and CDR2 sequences are KGHSH and LQKENI. The CDR3 sequence is 19 residues long. DNA for the CDR3: TGTGCCAGCTCACCACGGGTCGGGACAGGAGACTCTGGGGCCAACGTCCTGACTTTC. It yields the protein CASSPRVGTGDSGANVLTF.

The chain couples TRBV5-5 to TRBJ1-1; D is unresolved. The germline V gene has CDR1 SGHKS and CDR2 YYEKEE (reference sequence). The V gene lost 2 bases and the J gene lost 4 bases, with 15 bases spanning the gap. The CDR3 extends over 15 amino acids. The CDR3 DNA is TGTGCCAGCAGCTTAAAGGAAGTTGGGAGCACTGAAGCTTTCTTT. Amino acids: CASSLKEVGSTEAFF.

The gene calls are TRBV9 and TRBJ2-2; TRBD2 matches at 10 bases. V gave up 3 bases and J gave up 2 bases; unmatched junction bases: 1. Germline values: CDR1 SGDLS, CDR2 YYNGEE. The CDR3 extends over 15 amino acids. This chain's CDR3 is CASSERGGNTGELFF. In nucleotides, the CDR3 is TGTGCCAGCAGCGAGCGGGGGGGTAACACCGGGGAGCTGTTTTTT.

The chain links TRBV5-1 to TRBJ2-7, with TRBD1 identical over 9 bases. CDR1 SGHRS and CDR2 YFSETQ come from the germline V gene. This CDR3 contains 14 residues. The ends lost 3 bases at V and 5 bases at J; junction bases unmatched: 6. This chain's CDR3 is CASSWRDRAHEQYF. CDR3 DNA sequence: TGCGCCAGCAGCTGGAGGGACAGGGCCCACGAGCAGTACTTC. The variable domain in full, completed from reference TRBV5-1 and TRBJ2-7, reads KAGVTQTPRYLIKTRGQQVTLSCSPISGHRSVSWYQQTPGQGLQFLFEYFSETQRNKGNFPGRFSGRQFSNSRSEMNVSTLELGDSALYLCASSWRDRAHEQYFGPGTRLTVT.

This clone came up a few times. The rearrangement links TRBV29-1 to TRBJ1-4; D gene ambiguous. The CDR3 is made up of 11 amino acids. Germline values: CDR1 SQVTM, CDR2 ANQGSEA. Trimming removed 1 base at V and 13 bases at J, with 10 bases between. In nucleotides, the CDR3 is TGCAGCGTTGAAGGAGACACACCACTGTTTTTT. Residues: CSVEGDTPLFF.

This clone was seen only once. V gene TRBV28 combines with J gene TRBJ1-1; tentatively, D is TRBD1 (5 bases). V was clipped by 7 bases and J by 5 bases, with 20 bases between them. The germline V gene has CDR1 MDHEN and CDR2 SYDVKM. The CDR3 consists of 15 residues. The CDR3 DNA follows: TGTGCCAGCAAGGGAAGGGGCGCGGACCGTACTGAAGCTTTCTTT. It is translated as CASKGRGADRTEAFF.

The chain recombines TRBV4-3 with TRBJ2-5; D might be TRBD2 (6 bases). V was clipped by 3 bases and J by 0 bases, with 17 bases between them. This CDR3 has 17 amino acids. CDR1 is LGHNA and CDR2 is YSLEER in the germline V gene. In nucleotides, the CDR3 is TGCGCCAGCAGCCAGAAGATCGGTCGGGAGTACCAAGAGACCCAGTACTTC. This sequence encodes CASSQKIGREYQETQYF.

The chain is built from TRBV5-1 and TRBJ1-1, with D maybe TRBD1 (5 bases). Per germline, CDR1 SGHRS and CDR2 YFSETQ. V was cut by 0 bases and J by 8 bases, with 11 bases left in between. The CDR3 contains 13 residues. CDR3 sequence (DNA): TGCGCCAGCAGCTTGGCCCCAGGGTCAGAAGCTTTCTTT. Its translation is CASSLAPGSEAFF.

The gene calls are TRBV5-1 and TRBJ2-2; D might be TRBD2 (6 bases). This CDR3 comprises 16 residues. Trimming took off 5 bases at V and 6 bases at J, with 20 bases between the two ends. Germline values: CDR1 SGHRS, CDR2 YFSETQ. This CDR3 is CASRPGTGKVPGELFF. The CDR3 coding sequence is TGCGCCAGCAGACCGGGGACTGGGAAGGTCCCCGGGGAGCTGTTTTTT.

The V call is TRBV4-1, the J call TRBJ1-5; no definite D call. V lost 1 base, J lost 2 bases, and 15 bases lay in between. The CDR3 is 17 residues long. CDR1 is MGHRA and CDR2 is YSYEKL in the germline V gene. The chain's CDR3 is CASSQGLREGGNQPQHF. The DNA for the CDR3 is TGCGCCAGCAGCCAAGGACTCCGGGAGGGAGGCAATCAGCCCCAGCATTTT.

The sample holds one count of this clone. This sequence joins TRBV29-1 and TRBJ2-3; 14 nucleotides agree with TRBD2. The CDR3 consists of 18 residues. Per the germline V gene, CDR1 is SQVTM and CDR2 is ANQGSEA. The V gene end was trimmed by 6 bases and the J gene end by 0 bases; junction bases not matched to a gene: 11. The CDR3 DNA sequence: TGCAGCGTCAGATGGACTAGCGGGGGGCCCGCTAGCACAGATACGCAGTATTTT. Translating gives CSVRWTSGGPASTDTQYF.